The sequence of this T cell receptor beta chain was determined in a study of blood T cell repertoires in COVID-19. About the study: Spain, Italy and the United States supplied samples that represented acute and convalescent COVID-19. T cells, B-cell-depleted T cells, or PBMCs provided the cDNA or gDNA that served as material.

Generated by immunoSEQ multiplex PCR, the TCRdb table keeps only in-frame clones and is missing some. The sample comprises approximately 250,000 clones, roughly four fifths of which are singletons, and 3.5% to 4.5% rests with the top ten. The V end was cut by 5 bases, the J end by 4 bases, with 18 bases between. This CDR3 has 17 amino acids. Germline V CDR1 and CDR2: KGHSH, LQKENI. This clone has just a few counts. This TCR came from a man aged 50 to 60 with acute or convalescent COVID-19. Source material: peripheral blood. The gene calls are TRBV18 and TRBJ1-6, with D maybe TRBD1 (6 bases). The CDR3 sequence is CASSGRTGTNYNSPLHF. The CDR3 bases are TGTGCCAGCTCAGGACGAACCGGGACAAATTATAATTCACCCCTCCACTTT.